The 20 T cell receptor beta chains given below trace back to one sample, sequenced in a study of T cell clusters in autoimmune cytopenias. Multiplex touch-down PCR amplified TRB using TRB-A and TRB-B pools in one tube. From its re-call of the multiplex PCR reads, TCRdb lists each CDR3 protein once, without DNA. This sample carries around 2,000 distinct CDR3 sequences, with approximately 34% going to the ten biggest clones. TRB amplification used 200 to 250 ng of peripheral blood genomic DNA. Source material: peripheral blood. The receptors here all came from a human donor with an autoimmune cytopenia, with autoimmune hepatitis or in good health (not recorded which).

This chain uses TRBV27 with TRBJ2-7; TCRdb gives TRBD1 as the D gene, but with no DNA this cannot be confirmed. CDR1 MNHEY and CDR2 SMNVEV come from the germline V gene (reference sequence). This CDR3 contains 13 residues. This CDR3 reads CASSLQGAGEQYF.

According to its frequency, this clonotype is medium-sized. This chain joins TRBV7-6 and TRBJ2-2. CDR3 length: 14 residues. Germline V gene data show CDR1 as SGHVS and CDR2 as FNYEAQ. The CDR3 sequence: CASSLEHNTGELFF.

Judged by frequency, this clonotype is medium-sized. The V and J genes are TRBV29-1 and TRBJ2-7; TCRdb gives TRBD1 as the D gene, but with no DNA this cannot be confirmed. The CDR3 is made up of 17 amino acids. Germline assignment: CDR1 SQVTM and CDR2 ANQGSEA. This CDR3 is CSAHVEGVTVYEETQYF.

By frequency, this clonotype registers medium-sized. The chain combines TRBV6-5 with TRBJ1-6; TCRdb picks TRBD1, but there is no DNA to check that call. The CDR3 has 14 residues. Germline-derived CDR1 and CDR2 are MNHEY and SVGAGI. This chain's CDR3 is CASSQGQGASPLHF.

By frequency, this clonotype registers medium-sized. The genes are TRBV27 and TRBJ2-1; the TCRdb call, TRBD2, lacks DNA for checking. CDR3 length equals 13 residues. In germline, CDR1 is MNHEY, CDR2 SMNVEV (reference sequence). The CDR3 is CASSLGTANEQFF.

Considering frequency, this clonotype is medium-sized. V gene TRBV29-1 combines with J gene TRBJ2-7; absent DNA, TCRdb's TRBD1 call cannot be checked. The germline V gene has CDR1 SQVTM and CDR2 ANQGSEA. This CDR3 comprises 14 residues. CDR3 residues: CSAWDRAPLPEQYF.

This clonotype is medium-sized by frequency. V is TRBV29-1 and J is TRBJ2-7; TCRdb calls TRBD1, which cannot be checked without DNA. Germline V CDR1 and CDR2: SQVTM, ANQGSEA. The CDR3 contains 12 residues. CDR3 sequence: CSVEGRGYEQYF.

This clonotype is medium-sized by frequency. V is TRBV6-6 and J is TRBJ1-4; TCRdb's D call, TRBD1, is unchecked because there is no DNA. The germline gives CDR1 MNHNY, CDR2 SVGAGI (reference sequence). The CDR3 sequence is 14 residues long. The CDR3 here is CASTTGRTAEKLFF.

Considering frequency, this clonotype is medium-sized. The chain uses TRBV19 and TRBJ2-3; absent DNA, TCRdb's TRBD1 call cannot be checked. The CDR3 loop spans 14 amino acids. CDR1 is LNHDA and CDR2 is SQIVND in the germline V gene (reference sequence). CDR3 protein: CASSTRRGTDTQYF.

The V and J genes are TRBV28 and TRBJ2-7; the TCRdb call, TRBD1, lacks DNA for checking. CDR3 length equals 14 residues. In germline, CDR1 is MDHEN, CDR2 SYDVKM. CDR3 region: CASSPLGLYYEQYF.

The V gene is TRBV12-3 or TRBV12-4, the J gene TRBJ2-1; TCRdb selects TRBD2, and the lack of DNA leaves this call unchecked. The CDR3 contains 15 residues. The CDR3 protein is CASSFYQGRDNEQFF.

By frequency, this clonotype registers hyperexpanded (1% or more). This sequence joins TRBV6-5 and TRBJ2-3. This CDR3 is 14 amino acids long. Germline V gene sequence: CDR1 MNHEY, CDR2 SVGAGI. The CDR3 reads CASSLGSRTDTQYF.

Frequency places this clonotype as medium-sized. The J gene is TRBJ2-1, the V gene TRBV6-1. The CDR3 loop spans 15 amino acids. Germline lookup yields CDR1 MNHNS and CDR2 SASEGT. The CDR3 sequence is CASSDGMSSYNEQFF.

The chain carries TRBV18 and TRBJ2-1; TCRdb's D call, TRBD2, is unchecked because there is no DNA. The CDR3 has 16 amino acids. The germline V gene encodes CDR1 KGHSH and CDR2 LQKENI. CDR3 region: CASSPPSAGGGNEQFF.

This clonotype registers medium-sized by frequency. This chain connects TRBV27 to TRBJ1-6. The CDR3 length is 14 residues. CDR1 and CDR2 (germline): MNHEY, SMNVEV (reference sequence). CDR3: CASSLHPSSSPLHF.

This clonotype is called medium-sized based on its frequency. V usage is TRBV6-5 and J usage is TRBJ2-3. The CDR3 has 15 residues. Germline CDR1 and CDR2: MNHEY and SVGAGI. CDR3 amino acids: CASSSLGSRTDTQYF.

Considering frequency, this clonotype is medium-sized. V usage is TRBV19 and J usage is TRBJ2-7; TCRdb picks TRBD1, but there is no DNA to check that call. The CDR3 contains 15 residues. In germline, CDR1 is LNHDA, CDR2 SQIVND (reference sequence). CDR3 in amino acids: CASSIATGTDYEQYF. Full variable domain (missing parts from reference TRBV19 and TRBJ2-7): DGGITQSPKYLFRKEGQNVTLSCEQNLNHDAMYWYRQDPGQGLRLIYYSQIVNDFQKGDIAEGYSVSREKKESFPLTVTSAQKNPTAFYLCASSIATGTDYEQYFGPGTRLTVT.

Considering frequency, this clonotype is medium-sized. This chain links TRBV6-5 with TRBJ2-7; TCRdb calls TRBD1, which cannot be checked without DNA. This CDR3 has 16 amino acids. Germline values: CDR1 MNHEY, CDR2 SVGAGI. CDR3 protein: CATSDAAGTGSYEQYF.

The chain is built from TRBV29-1 and TRBJ2-3. Germline CDR1 and CDR2: SQVTM and ANQGSEA. This CDR3 is built from 16 residues. The CDR3 region is CSVEGFTHTHTDTQYF.

This clonotype is labeled medium-sized based on frequency. V is TRBV29-1 and J is TRBJ2-7. The CDR3 spans 14 residues. The germline V gene encodes CDR1 SQVTM and CDR2 ANQGSEA. The CDR3 sequence: CSVQSHTASYEQYF.